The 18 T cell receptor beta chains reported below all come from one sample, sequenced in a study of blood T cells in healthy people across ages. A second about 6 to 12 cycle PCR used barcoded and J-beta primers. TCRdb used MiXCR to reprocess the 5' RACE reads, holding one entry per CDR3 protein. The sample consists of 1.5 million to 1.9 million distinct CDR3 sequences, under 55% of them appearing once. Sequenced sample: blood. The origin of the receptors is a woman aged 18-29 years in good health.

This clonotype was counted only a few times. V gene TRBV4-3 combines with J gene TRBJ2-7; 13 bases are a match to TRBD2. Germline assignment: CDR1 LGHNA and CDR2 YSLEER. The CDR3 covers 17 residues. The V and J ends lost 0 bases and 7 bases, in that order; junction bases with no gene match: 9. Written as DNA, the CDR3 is TGCGCCAGCAGCCAAGAAGGGACTAGCGGGACCTACAATGAGCAGTACTTC. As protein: CASSQEGTSGTYNEQYF.

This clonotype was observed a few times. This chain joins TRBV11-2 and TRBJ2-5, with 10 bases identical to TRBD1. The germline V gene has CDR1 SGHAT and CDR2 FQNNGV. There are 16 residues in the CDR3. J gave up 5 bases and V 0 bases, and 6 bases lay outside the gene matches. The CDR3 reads CASSLDPRGQGETQYF. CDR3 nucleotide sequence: TGTGCCAGCAGCTTAGACCCTAGGGGACAGGGGGAGACCCAGTACTTC.

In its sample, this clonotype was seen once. The CDR3 DNA follows: TGTGCCAGCAGCTCCGTCCTAGCGGGGGGGTACAATGAGCAGTTCTTC. Translating it yields CASSSVLAGGYNEQFF. This chain joins TRBV7-9 and TRBJ2-1; 12 positions match TRBD2. With 4 bases clipped from V and 4 bases from J, the junction kept 5 bases outside the gene matches. The germline V gene encodes CDR1 SEHNR and CDR2 FQNEAQ (reference sequence). This CDR3 is built from 16 residues.

DNA for the CDR3: TGCAGTGCTAGAGGCGTGGGCAGGGGCCCTAACTATGGCTACACCTTC. Translation: CSARGVGRGPNYGYTF. The gene calls are TRBV20-1 and TRBJ1-2, with D tentatively TRBD1 (6 bases). Trimming cost V 1 base and J 0 bases, with 15 bases left between them. This CDR3 contains 16 residues. Looked up from germline, CDR1 is DFQATT and CDR2 is SNEGSKA (reference sequence).

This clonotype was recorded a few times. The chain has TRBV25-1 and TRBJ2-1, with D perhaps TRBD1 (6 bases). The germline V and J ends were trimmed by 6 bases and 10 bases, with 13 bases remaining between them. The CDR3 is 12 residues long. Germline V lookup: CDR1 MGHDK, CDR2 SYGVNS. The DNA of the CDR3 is TGTGCCAGCAGACCCATCAGGGGCGAGCAGTTCTTC. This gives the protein CASRPIRGEQFF.

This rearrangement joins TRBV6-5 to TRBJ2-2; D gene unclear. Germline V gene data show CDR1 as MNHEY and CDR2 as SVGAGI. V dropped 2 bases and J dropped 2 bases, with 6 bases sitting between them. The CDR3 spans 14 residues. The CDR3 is CASSYHSNTGELFF. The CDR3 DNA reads TGTGCCAGCAGTTACCACTCTAACACCGGGGAGCTGTTTTTT.

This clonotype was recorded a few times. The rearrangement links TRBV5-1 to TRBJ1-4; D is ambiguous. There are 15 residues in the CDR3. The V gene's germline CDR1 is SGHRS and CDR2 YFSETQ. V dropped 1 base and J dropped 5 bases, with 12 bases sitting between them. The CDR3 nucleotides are TGCGCCAGCAGCTTGTTCTCCACGGGGAATGAAAAACTGTTTTTT. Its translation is CASSLFSTGNEKLFF.

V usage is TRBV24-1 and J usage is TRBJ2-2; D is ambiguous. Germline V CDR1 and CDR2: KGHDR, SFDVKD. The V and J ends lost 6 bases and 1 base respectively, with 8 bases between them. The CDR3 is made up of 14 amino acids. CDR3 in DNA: TGTGCCACCAGTCGGACGGAGAACACCGGGGAGCTGTTTTTT. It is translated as CATSRTENTGELFF.

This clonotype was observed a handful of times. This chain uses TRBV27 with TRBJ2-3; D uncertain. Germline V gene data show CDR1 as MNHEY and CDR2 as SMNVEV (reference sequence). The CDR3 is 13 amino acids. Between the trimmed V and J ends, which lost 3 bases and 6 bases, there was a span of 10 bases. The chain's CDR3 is CASSFFRLDTQYF. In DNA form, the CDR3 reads TGTGCCAGCAGTTTTTTTAGGTTGGATACGCAGTATTTT.

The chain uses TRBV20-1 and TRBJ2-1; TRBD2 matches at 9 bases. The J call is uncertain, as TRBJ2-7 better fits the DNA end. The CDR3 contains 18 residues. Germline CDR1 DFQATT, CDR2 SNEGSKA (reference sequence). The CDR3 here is CSARALPSGALSYNEQYF. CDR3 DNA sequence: TGCAGTGCTAGAGCTCTGCCTAGCGGGGCCCTCTCCTACAATGAGCAGTACTTC.

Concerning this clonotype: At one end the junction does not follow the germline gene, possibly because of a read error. The CDR3, as DNA: TGTGCCTGCAGCCAAGAGACGGACACTTCACCCCTCCACTTT. Translation: CACSQETDTSPLHF. The rearrangement uses TRBV14 and TRBJ1-6; weak D call: TRBD1 (5 bases). CDR3 length: 14 amino acids. Germline CDR1 is SGHDN and CDR2 is FVKESK.

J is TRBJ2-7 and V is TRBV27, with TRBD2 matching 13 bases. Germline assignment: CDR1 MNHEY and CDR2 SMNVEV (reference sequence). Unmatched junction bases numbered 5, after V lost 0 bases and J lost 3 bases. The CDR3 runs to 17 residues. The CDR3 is CASSLSIWTSGSYEQYF. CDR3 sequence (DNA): TGTGCCAGCAGTTTATCGATTTGGACTAGCGGGAGCTACGAGCAGTACTTC.

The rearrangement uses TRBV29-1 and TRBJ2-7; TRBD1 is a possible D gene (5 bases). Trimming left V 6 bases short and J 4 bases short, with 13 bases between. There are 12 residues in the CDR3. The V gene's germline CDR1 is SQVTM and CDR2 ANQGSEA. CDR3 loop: CSVAGSWYEQYF. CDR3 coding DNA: TGCAGCGTAGCAGGGTCCTGGTACGAGCAGTACTTC.

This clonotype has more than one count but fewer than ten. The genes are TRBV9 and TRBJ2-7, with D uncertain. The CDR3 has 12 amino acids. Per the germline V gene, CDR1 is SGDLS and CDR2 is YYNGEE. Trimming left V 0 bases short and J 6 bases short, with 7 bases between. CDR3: CASSVGLGEQYF. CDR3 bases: TGTGCCAGCAGCGTAGGGCTAGGCGAGCAGTACTTC.

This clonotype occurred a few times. The CDR3 nucleotides are TGTGCCAGTAGTACTATGGGACTAGCGGGGATCGATGAGCAGTTCTTC. Its translation is CASSTMGLAGIDEQFF. The chain links TRBV19 to TRBJ2-1; 13 bases line up with TRBD2. Germline V lookup: CDR1 LNHDA, CDR2 SQIVND (reference sequence). V trimming: 4 bases; J trimming: 8 bases; junction bases outside the gene matches: 8. The CDR3 covers 16 residues.

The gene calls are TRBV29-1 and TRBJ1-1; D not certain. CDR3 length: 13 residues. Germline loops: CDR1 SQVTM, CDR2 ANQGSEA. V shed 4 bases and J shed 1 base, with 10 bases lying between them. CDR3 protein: CSVAQPANTEAFF. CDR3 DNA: TGCAGCGTTGCACAGCCAGCGAACACTGAAGCTTTCTTT.

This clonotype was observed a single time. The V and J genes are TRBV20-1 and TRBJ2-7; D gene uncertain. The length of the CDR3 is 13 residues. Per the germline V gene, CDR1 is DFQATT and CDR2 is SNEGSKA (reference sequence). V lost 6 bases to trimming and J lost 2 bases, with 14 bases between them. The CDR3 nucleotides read TGCAGTGCCGGAGCTCGTCCCACCTACGAGCAGTACTTC. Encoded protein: CSAGARPTYEQYF.

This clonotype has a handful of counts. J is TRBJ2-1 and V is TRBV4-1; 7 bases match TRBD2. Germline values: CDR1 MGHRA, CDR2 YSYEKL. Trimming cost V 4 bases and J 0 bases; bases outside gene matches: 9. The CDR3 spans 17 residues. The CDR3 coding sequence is TGCGCCAGCAGCCTAAGCCCCGGGGGGATCTCCTACAATGAGCAGTTCTTC. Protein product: CASSLSPGGISYNEQFF.